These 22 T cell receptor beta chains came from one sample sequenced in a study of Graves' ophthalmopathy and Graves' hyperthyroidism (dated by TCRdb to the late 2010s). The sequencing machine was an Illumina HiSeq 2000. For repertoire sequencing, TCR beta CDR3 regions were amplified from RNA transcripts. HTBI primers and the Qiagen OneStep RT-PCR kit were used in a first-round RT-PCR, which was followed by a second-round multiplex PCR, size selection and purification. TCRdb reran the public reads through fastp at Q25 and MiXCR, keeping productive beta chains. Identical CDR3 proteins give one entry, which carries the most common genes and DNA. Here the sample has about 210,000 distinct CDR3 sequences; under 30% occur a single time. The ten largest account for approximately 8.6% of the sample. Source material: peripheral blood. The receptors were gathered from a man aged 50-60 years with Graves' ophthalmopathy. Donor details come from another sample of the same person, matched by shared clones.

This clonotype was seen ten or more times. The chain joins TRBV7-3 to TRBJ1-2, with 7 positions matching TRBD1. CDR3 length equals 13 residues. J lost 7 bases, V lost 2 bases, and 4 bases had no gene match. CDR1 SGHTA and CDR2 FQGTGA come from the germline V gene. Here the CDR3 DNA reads TGTGCCAGCAGCTTACCAGGGGGTAGTGGCTACACCTTC. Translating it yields CASSLPGGSGYTF.

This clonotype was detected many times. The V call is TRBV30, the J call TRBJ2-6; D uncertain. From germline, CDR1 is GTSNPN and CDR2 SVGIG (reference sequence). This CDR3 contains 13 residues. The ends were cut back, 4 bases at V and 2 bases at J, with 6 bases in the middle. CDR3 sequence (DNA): TGTGCCTGGACAGCTCCTGGGGCCAACGTCCTGACTTTC. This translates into CAWTAPGANVLTF.

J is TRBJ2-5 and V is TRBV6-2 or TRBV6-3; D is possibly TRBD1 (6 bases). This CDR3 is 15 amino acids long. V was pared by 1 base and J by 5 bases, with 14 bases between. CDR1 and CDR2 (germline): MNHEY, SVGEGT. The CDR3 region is CASSYYGRGLETQYF. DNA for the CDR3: TGTGCCAGCAGTTACTACGGCAGGGGCCTGGAGACCCAGTACTTC.

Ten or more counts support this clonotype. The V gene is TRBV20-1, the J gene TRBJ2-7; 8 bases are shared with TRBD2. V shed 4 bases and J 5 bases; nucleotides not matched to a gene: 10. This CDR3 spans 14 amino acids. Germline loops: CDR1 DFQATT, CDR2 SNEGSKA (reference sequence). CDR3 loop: CSAKVNREGDEQYF. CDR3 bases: TGCAGTGCTAAGGTTAATCGGGAGGGGGACGAGCAGTACTTC.

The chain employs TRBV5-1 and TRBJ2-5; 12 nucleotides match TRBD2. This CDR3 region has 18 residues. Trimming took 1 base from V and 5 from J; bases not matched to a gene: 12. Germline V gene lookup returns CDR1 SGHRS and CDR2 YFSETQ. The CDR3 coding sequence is TGCGCCAGCAGCTTGAGCCCCAGACTAGCGGGAGTTTCGGAGACCCAGTACTTC. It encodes CASSLSPRLAGVSETQYF.

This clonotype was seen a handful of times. The CDR3 nucleotides read TGTGCCAGCAGCCAAGGGGGGTGGGTGAAGCGGGATAGCCAAGAGACCCAGTACTTC. Translated, it gives CASSQGGWVKRDSQETQYF. V and J are TRBV3-1 and TRBJ2-5, with 7 bases matching TRBD2. Trimming at V came to 1 base and at J to 1 base, leaving 15 bases not matched to a gene. CDR1 and CDR2 from the germline V gene are LGHDT and YNNKEL (reference sequence). The CDR3 runs 19 residues.

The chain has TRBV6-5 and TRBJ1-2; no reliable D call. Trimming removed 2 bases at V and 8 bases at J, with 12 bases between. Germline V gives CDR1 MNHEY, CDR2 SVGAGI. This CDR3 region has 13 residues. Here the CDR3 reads CASSYDDRWGYTF. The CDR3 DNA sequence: TGTGCCAGCAGTTACGATGACCGATGGGGCTACACCTTC.

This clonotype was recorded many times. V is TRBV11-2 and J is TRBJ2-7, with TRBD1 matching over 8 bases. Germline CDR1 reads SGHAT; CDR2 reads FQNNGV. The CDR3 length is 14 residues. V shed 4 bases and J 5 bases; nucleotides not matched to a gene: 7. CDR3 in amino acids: CASSSNRGTHEQYF. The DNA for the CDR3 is TGTGCCAGCAGCTCTAACAGGGGGACCCACGAGCAGTACTTC. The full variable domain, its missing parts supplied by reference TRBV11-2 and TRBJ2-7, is EAGVAQSPRYKIIEKRQSVAFWCNPISGHATLYWYQQILGQGPKLLIQFQNNGVVDDSQLPKDRFSAERLKGVDSTLKIQPAKLEDSAVYLCASSSNRGTHEQYFGPGTRLTVT.

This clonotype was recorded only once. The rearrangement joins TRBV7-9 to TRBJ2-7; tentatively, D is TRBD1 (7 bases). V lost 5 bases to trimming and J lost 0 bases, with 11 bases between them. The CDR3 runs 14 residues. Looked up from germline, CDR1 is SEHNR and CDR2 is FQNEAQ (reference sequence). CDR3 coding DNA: TGTGCCAGCAGCCAGGGGGGCCCCTCCTACGAGCAGTACTTC. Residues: CASSQGGPSYEQYF. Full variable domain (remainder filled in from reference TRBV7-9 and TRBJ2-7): DTGVSQNPRHKITKRGQNVTFRCDPISEHNRLYWYRQTLGQGPEFLTYFQNEAQLEKSRLLSDRFSAERPKGSFSTLEIQRTEQGDSAMYLCASSQGGPSYEQYFGPGTRLTVT.

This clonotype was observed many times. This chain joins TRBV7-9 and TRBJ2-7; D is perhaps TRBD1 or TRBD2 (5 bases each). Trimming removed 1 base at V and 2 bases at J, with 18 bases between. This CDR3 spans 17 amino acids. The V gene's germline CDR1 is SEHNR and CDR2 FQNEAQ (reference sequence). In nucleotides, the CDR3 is TGTGCCAGCAGCTTAGGGGGGTTGGGGGAGCTGGCCTACGAGCAGTACTTC. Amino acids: CASSLGGLGELAYEQYF. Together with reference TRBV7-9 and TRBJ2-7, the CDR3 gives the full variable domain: DTGVSQNPRHKITKRGQNVTFRCDPISEHNRLYWYRQTLGQGPEFLTYFQNEAQLEKSRLLSDRFSAERPKGSFSTLEIQRTEQGDSAMYLCASSLGGLGELAYEQYFGPGTRLTVT.

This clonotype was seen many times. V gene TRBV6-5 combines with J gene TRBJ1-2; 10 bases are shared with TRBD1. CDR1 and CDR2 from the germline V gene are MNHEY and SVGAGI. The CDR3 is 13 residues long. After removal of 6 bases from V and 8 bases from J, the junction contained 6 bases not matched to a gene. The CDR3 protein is CASSQTGGGGYTF. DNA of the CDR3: TGTGCCAGCAGCCAGACAGGGGGCGGCGGCTACACCTTC.

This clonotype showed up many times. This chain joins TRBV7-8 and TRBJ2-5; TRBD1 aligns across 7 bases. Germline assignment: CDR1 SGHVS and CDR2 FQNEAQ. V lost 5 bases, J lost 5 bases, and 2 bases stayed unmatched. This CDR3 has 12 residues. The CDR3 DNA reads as TGTGCCAGCAGCGCGACAGGGGAGACCCAGTACTTC. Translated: CASSATGETQYF.

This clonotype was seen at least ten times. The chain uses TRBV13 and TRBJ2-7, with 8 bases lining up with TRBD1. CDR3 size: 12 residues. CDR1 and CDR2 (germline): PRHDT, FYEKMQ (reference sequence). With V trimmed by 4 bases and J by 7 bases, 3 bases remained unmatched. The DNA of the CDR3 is TGTGCCAGCAGCTCCCAGGGGGCGGAGCAGTACTTC. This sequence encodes CASSSQGAEQYF.

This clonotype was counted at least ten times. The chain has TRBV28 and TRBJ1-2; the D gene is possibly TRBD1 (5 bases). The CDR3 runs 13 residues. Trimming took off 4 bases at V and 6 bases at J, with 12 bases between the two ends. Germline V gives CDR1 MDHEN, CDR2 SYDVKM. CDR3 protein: CASSSEQGDGYTF. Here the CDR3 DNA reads TGTGCCAGCAGTTCTGAGCAGGGTGATGGCTACACCTTC.

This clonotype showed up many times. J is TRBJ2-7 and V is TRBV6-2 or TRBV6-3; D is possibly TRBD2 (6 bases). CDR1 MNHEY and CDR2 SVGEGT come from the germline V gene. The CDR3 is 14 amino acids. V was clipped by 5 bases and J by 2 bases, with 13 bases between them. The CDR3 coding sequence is TGTGCCAGCAGTGCGCAGCGGGCCACCTACGAGCAGTACTTC. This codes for CASSAQRATYEQYF.

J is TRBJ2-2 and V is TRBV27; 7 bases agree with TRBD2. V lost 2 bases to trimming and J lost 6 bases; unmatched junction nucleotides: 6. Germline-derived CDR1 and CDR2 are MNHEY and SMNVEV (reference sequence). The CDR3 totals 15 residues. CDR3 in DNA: TGTGCCAGCAGTTTAAATAGCGGGTGGGCCGGGGAGCTGTTTTTT. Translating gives CASSLNSGWAGELFF.

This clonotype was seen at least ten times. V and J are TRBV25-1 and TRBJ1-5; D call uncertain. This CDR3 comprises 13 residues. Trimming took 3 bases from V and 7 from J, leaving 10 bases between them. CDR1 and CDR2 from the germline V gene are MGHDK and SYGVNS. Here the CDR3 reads CASSDSGGQPQHF. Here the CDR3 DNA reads TGTGCCAGCAGTGACTCAGGAGGGCAGCCCCAGCATTTT.

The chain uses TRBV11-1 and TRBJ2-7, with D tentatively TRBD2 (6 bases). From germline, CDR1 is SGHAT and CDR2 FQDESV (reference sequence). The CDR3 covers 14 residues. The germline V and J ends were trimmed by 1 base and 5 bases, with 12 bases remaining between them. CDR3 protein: CASSLVLAAHEQYF. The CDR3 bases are TGTGCCAGCAGCTTAGTACTAGCCGCCCACGAGCAGTACTTC.

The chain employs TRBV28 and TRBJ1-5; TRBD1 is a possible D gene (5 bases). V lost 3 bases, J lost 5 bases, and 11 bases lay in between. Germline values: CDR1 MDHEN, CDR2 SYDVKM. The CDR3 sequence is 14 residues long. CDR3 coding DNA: TGTGCCAGCAGTTTCCAGCAGGGCTATCAGCCCCAGCATTTT. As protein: CASSFQQGYQPQHF. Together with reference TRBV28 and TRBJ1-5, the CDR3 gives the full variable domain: DVKVTQSSRYLVKRTGEKVFLECVQDMDHENMFWYRQDPGLGLRLIYFSYDVKMKEKGDIPEGYSVSREKKERFSLILESASTNQTSMYLCASSFQQGYQPQHFGDGTRLSIL.

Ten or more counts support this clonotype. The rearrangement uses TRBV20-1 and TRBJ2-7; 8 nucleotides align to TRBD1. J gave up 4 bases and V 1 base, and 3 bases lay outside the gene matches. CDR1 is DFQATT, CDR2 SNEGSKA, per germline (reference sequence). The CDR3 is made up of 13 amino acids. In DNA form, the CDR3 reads TGCAGTGCTAGAGTGGACAGGGAATACGAGCAGTACTTC. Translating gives CSARVDREYEQYF.

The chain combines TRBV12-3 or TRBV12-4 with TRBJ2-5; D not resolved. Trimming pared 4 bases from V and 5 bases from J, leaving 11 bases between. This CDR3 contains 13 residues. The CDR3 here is CASSSSGWETQYF. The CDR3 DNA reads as TGTGCCAGCAGTTCTTCCGGGTGGGAGACCCAGTACTTC.

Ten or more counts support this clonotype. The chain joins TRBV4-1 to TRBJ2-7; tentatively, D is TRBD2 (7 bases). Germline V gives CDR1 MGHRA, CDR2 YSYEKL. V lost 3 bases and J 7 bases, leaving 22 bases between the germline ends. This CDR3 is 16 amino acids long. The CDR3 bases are TGCGCCAGCAGCCACTTTGGACACAACGAGGGGGGGGAGCAGTACTTC. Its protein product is CASSHFGHNEGGEQYF.